A single sample gave rise to the 10 T cell receptor beta chains below, sequenced in a study of response to subunit inactivated influenza vaccine. TCRdb analysed the RT-PCR reads with MiXCR anew, one entry per CDR3 protein. The top ten hold around 2% of the sample, which has some 500,000 distinct CDR3 sequences, roughly 25% seen once. Sequencing was performed on CD4+ T cells sorted from PBMCs, taken less than 6 days after vaccination. Receptor source: a man aged 50-60 years who received an inactivated influenza vaccine.

Points on this clonotype: One end of the junction does not line up with germline, which may come from a read error. The chain joins TRBV9 to TRBJ2-3; D is possibly TRBD1 (5 bases). The CDR3 runs 14 residues. Germline CDR1 reads SGDLS; CDR2 reads YYNGEE. CDR3 protein: CASSVNRSPDTRYF. The CDR3 bases are TGTGCCAGCAGCGTAAACAGGAGTCCAGATACGCGGTATTTT.

This chain joins TRBV7-2 and TRBJ2-3; 8 bases are a match to TRBD2. Germline-derived CDR1 and CDR2 are SGHTA and FQGNSA. The CDR3 runs 15 residues. V was pared by 5 bases and J by 3 bases, with 7 bases of the junction left unmatched. This CDR3 is CASSPRGVVTDTQYF. The CDR3 DNA reads TGTGCCAGCAGCCCGCGGGGGGTCGTTACAGATACGCAGTATTTT.

The chain has TRBV4-3 and TRBJ2-1; weak D call: TRBD2 (5 bases). Germline CDR1 is LGHNA and CDR2 is YSLEER. Trimming shortened V by 1 base and J by 7 bases, and 20 bases separated the two germline ends. The length of the CDR3 is 17 residues. CDR3 protein: CASSQVSGPGLGNEQFF. In nucleotides, the CDR3 is TGCGCCAGCAGCCAAGTATCTGGTCCGGGGTTAGGTAATGAGCAGTTCTTC.

This clonotype was detected a few times. This chain uses TRBV20-1 with TRBJ1-6; weak D call: TRBD1 (6 bases). The CDR3 has 13 residues. The V end was cut by 6 bases, the J end by 10 bases, with 16 bases between. Per germline, CDR1 DFQATT and CDR2 SNEGSKA (reference sequence). The CDR3 loop reads CSASRKGVSPLHF. The CDR3 region has the DNA TGCAGTGCCAGCAGGAAGGGGGTATCACCCCTCCACTTT.

The chain carries TRBV6-5 and TRBJ1-5; the match to TRBD1 covers 9 bases. Trimming removed 4 bases from V and 6 bases from J; junction bases left unmatched: 7. Germline CDR1 reads MNHEY; CDR2 reads SVGAGI. The CDR3 length is 15 residues. CDR3 nucleotide sequence: TGTGCCAGCAGTTCGACAGGGGGTGCGGTTCAGCCCCAGCATTTT. This codes for CASSSTGGAVQPQHF.

The chain joins TRBV20-1 to TRBJ2-1; no clear D gene. Per germline, CDR1 DFQATT and CDR2 SNEGSKA (reference sequence). This CDR3 is 16 amino acids long. Trimming took 3 bases from V and 3 from J, leaving 18 bases between them. Here the CDR3 DNA reads TGCAGTGCTAGCGACCCTACCGAAACTGGCTACAATGAGCAGTTCTTC. The encoded protein is CSASDPTETGYNEQFF.

The rearrangement links TRBV5-1 to TRBJ2-3, with a tentative D call TRBD2 (6 bases). The germline gives CDR1 SGHRS, CDR2 YFSETQ. V was shortened by 6 bases and J by 0 bases, with 14 bases between the two germline ends. CDR3 length: 15 amino acids. CDR3 sequence reads: CASNGRAGSTDTQYF. The CDR3 DNA is TGCGCCAGCAACGGAAGAGCGGGTAGCACAGATACGCAGTATTTT.

This clonotype has a handful of counts. The V gene is TRBV12-3 or TRBV12-4, the J gene TRBJ2-5, with unresolved D. The CDR3 is made up of 12 amino acids. Trimming stripped 6 bases from V and 2 bases from J, with 7 bases between. The CDR3 DNA is TGTGCCAGCAGACTAAGACAAGAGACCCAGTACTTC. This codes for CASRLRQETQYF.

This clonotype was seen more than once but under ten times. The chain joins TRBV12-3 or TRBV12-4 to TRBJ1-2; D not resolved. V was trimmed by 5 bases and J by 3 bases, leaving 10 bases between them. The CDR3 covers 13 residues. The CDR3 DNA reads TGTGCCAGCAGTCGTGACGGAGACTATGGCTACACCTTC. It specifies CASSRDGDYGYTF.

Ten or more counts support this clonotype. The CDR3 DNA is TGTGCCAGCAGCTTGGATAGCGGGGGCTACAATGAGCAGTTCTTC. It is translated as CASSLDSGGYNEQFF. J is TRBJ2-1 and V is TRBV5-4; TRBD2 aligns across 9 bases. The germline V gene has CDR1 SGHNT and CDR2 YYREEE (reference sequence). Trimming removed 0 bases from V and 3 bases from J; junction bases left unmatched: 1. CDR3 length: 15 amino acids.